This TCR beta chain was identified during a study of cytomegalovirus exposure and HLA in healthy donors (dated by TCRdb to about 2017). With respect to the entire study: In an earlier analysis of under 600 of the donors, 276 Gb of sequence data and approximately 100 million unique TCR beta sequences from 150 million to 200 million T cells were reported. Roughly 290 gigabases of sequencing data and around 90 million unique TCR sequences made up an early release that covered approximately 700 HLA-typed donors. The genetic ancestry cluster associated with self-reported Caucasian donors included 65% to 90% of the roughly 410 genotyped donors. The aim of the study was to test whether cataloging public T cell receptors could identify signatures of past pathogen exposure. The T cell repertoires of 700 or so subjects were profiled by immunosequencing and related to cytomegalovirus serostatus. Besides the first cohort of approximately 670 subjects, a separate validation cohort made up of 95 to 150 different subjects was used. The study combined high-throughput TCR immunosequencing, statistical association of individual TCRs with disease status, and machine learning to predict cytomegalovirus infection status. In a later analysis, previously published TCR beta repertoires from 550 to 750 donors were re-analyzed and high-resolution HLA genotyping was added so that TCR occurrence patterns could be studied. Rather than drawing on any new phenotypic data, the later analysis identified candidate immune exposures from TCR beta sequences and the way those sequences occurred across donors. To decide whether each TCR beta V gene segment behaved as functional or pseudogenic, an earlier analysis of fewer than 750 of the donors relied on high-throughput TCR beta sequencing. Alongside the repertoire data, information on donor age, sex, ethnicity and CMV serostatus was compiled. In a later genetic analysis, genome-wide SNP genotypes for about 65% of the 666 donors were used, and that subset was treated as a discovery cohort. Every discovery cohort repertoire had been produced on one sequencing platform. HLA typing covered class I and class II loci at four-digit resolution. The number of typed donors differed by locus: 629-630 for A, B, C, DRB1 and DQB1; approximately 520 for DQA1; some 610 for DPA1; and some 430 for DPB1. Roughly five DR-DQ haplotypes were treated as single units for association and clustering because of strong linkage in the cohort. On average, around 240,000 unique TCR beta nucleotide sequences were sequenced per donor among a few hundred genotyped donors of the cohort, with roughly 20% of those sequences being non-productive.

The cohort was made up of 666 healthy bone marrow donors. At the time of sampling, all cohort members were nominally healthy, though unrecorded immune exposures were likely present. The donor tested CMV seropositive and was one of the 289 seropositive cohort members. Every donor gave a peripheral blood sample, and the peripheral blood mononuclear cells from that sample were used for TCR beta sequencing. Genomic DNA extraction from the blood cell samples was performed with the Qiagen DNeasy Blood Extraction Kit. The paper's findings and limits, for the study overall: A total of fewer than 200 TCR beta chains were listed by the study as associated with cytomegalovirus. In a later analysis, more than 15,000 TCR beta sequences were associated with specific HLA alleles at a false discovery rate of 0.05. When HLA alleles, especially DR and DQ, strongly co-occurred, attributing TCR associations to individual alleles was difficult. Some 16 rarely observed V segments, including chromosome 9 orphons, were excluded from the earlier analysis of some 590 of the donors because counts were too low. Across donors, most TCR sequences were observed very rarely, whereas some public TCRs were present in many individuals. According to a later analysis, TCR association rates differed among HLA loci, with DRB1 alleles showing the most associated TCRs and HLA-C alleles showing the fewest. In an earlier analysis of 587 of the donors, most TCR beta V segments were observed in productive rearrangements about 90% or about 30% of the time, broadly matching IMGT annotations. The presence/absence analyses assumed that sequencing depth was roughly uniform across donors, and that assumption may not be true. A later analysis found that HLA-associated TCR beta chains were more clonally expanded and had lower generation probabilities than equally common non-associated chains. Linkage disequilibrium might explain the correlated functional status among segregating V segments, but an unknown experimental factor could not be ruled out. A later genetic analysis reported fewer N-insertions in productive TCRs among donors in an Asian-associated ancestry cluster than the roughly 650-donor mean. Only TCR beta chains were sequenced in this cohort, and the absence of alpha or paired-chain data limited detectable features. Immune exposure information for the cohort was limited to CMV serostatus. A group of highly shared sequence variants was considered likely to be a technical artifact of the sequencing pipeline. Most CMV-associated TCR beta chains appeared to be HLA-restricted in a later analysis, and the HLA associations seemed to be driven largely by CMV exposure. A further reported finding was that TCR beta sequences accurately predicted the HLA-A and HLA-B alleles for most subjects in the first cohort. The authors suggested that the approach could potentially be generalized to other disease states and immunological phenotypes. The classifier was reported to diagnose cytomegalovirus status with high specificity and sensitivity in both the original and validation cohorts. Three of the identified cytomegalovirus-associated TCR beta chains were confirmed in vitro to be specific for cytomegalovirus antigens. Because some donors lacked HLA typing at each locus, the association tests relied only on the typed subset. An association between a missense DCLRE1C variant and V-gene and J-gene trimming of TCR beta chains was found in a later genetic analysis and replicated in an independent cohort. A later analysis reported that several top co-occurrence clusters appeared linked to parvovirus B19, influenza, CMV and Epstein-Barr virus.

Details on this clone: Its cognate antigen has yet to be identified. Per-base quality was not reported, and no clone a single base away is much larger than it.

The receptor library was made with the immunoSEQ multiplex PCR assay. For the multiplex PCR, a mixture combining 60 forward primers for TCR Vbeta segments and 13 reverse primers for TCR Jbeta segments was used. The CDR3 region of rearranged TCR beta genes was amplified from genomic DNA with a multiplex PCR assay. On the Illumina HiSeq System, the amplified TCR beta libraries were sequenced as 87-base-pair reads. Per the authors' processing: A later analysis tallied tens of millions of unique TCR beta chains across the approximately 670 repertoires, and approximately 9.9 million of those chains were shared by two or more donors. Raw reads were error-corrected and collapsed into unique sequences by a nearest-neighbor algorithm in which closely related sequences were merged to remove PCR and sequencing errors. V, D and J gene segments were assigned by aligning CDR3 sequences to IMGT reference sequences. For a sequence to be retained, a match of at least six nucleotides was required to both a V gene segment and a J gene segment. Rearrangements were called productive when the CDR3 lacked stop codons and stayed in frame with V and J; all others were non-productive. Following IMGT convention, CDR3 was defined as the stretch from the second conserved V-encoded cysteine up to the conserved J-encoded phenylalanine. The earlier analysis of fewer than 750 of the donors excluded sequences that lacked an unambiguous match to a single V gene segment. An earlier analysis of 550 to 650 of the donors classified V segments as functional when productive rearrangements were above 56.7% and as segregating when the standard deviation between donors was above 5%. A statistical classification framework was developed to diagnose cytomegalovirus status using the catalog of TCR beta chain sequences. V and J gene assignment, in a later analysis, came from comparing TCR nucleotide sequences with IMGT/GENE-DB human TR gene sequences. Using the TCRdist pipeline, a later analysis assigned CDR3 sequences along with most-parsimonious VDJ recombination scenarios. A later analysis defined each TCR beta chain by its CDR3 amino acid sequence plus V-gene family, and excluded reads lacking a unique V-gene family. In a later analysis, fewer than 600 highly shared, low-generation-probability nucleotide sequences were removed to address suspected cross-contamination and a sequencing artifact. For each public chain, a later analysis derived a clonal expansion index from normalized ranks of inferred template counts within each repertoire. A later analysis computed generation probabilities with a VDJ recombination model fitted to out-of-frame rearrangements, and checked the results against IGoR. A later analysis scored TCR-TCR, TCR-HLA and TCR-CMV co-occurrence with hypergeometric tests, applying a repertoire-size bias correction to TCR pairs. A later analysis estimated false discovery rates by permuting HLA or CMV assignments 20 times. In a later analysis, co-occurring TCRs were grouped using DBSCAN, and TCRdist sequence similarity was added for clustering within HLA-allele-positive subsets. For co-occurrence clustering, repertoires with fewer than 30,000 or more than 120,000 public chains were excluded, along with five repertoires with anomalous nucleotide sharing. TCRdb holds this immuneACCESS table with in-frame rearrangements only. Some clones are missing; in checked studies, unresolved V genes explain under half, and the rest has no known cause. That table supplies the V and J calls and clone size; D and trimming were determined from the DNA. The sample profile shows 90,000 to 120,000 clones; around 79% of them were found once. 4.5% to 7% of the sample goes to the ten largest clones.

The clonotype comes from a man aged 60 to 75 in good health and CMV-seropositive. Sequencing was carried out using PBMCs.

The CDR3 sequence is CASSRGQPNTGELFF. The DNA sequence follows: TGTGCCAGTAGTAGAGGACAGCCAAACACCGGGGAGCTGTTTTTT. The chain is encoded by TRBV19 joined to TRBJ2-2; a tentative D call is TRBD1 (6 bases match). Deletion took 4 bases off V and 2 bases off J, with a span of 11 bases between the germline ends. From a lookup of the germline V gene (reference sequence), CDR1 and CDR2 are LNHDA and SQIVND. Including cysteine and phenylalanine, the CDR3 has 15 amino acids. Just the 45-base CDR3 DNA is kept, in frame starting at base 1.